This T cell receptor (beta chain) was profiled in a study of cytomegalovirus exposure and HLA in healthy donors. Germline values: CDR1 GTSNPN, CDR2 SVGIG (reference sequence). Trimming cost V 2 bases and J 7 bases, with 20 bases left between them. The CDR3 covers 15 residues. Use of 60 Vbeta and 13 Jbeta primers characterized the PCR. Libraries were prepared by immunoSEQ multiplex PCR; TCRdb keeps only in-frame clonotypes and omits some of them. This sample has about 150,000 clones, with approximately 73% found just once. The origin of this receptor is a woman between 18 and 30 years old in good health and CMV-seropositive. The sequenced sample was PBMCs. The chain recombines TRBV30 with TRBJ1-2, with D possibly matching TRBD1 (5 bases). CDR3 protein: CAWSRDAGGLTGYTF. The DNA for the CDR3 is TGTGCCTGGAGTCGGGACGCGGGAGGGTTAACTGGCTACACCTTC.